This passage covers 18 T cell receptor beta chains from one sample sequenced in a study of blood T cell repertoires in COVID-19. Libraries were prepared by immunoSEQ multiplex PCR; TCRdb keeps only in-frame clonotypes and omits some of them. This table has fewer than 30,000 clones, roughly 80% appearing once. The sequencing sample was made of peripheral blood. The receptors here all came from an older woman with acute or convalescent COVID-19.

This clone was counted only a few times. The genes are TRBV28 and TRBJ2-7; tentatively, D is TRBD2 (7 bases). V was trimmed by 7 bases and J by 0 bases, leaving 19 bases between them. Germline CDR1 is MDHEN and CDR2 is SYDVKM. The CDR3 spans 16 residues. The CDR3 region is CASTQGGGKSSYEQYF. In nucleotides, the CDR3 is TGTGCCAGCACCCAAGGGGGGGGGAAAAGCTCCTACGAGCAGTACTTC. The full variable domain, completed using reference TRBV28 and TRBJ2-7, is DVKVTQSSRYLVKRTGEKVFLECVQDMDHENMFWYRQDPGLGLRLIYFSYDVKMKEKGDIPEGYSVSREKKERFSLILESASTNQTSMYLCASTQGGGKSSYEQYFGPGTRLTVT.

This rearrangement joins TRBV15 to TRBJ1-5; 7 bases are shared with TRBD1. V was pared by 7 bases and J by 0 bases, with 9 bases of the junction left unmatched. The CDR3 is 16 amino acids. In germline, CDR1 is LNHNV, CDR2 YYDKDF (reference sequence). The CDR3 spells CATTDRRSYSNQPQHF. As DNA, the CDR3 is TGTGCCACCACGGACAGGCGGTCGTATAGCAATCAGCCCCAGCATTTT.

This sequence joins TRBV28 and TRBJ1-1; no definite D call. CDR3 length equals 13 residues. Trimming stripped 3 bases from V and 11 bases from J, with 16 bases between. Germline CDR1 reads MDHEN; CDR2 reads SYDVKM. CDR3 bases: TGTGCCAGCAGTTTCCCTAATGGGCCGGGGGCTTTCTTT. It specifies CASSFPNGPGAFF. Full variable domain (missing parts from reference TRBV28 and TRBJ1-1): DVKVTQSSRYLVKRTGEKVFLECVQDMDHENMFWYRQDPGLGLRLIYFSYDVKMKEKGDIPEGYSVSREKKERFSLILESASTNQTSMYLCASSFPNGPGAFFGQGTRLTVV.

The V gene is TRBV6-2 or TRBV6-3, the J gene TRBJ1-1, with TRBD1 as a possible D gene (5 bases). There are 17 residues in the CDR3. CDR1 is MNHEY, CDR2 SVGEGT, per germline. V was trimmed by 5 bases and J by 11 bases, leaving 30 bases between them. Here the CDR3 DNA reads TGTGCCAGCAGTAAGGGGTTTGGGCAGCCTGGATCCCTGGAGGCTTTCTTT. It codes for CASSKGFGQPGSLEAFF.

The V call is TRBV21-1, the J call TRBJ2-5; the D call of TRBD1 is as the table states it, not checked on the DNA. TRBV21-1 is shown as a pseudogene. The CDR3 length is 16 residues. As DNA, the CDR3 is TGTGCCAGCAGCAGGAGGGTCGAAGGGGGCGGAGAGACCCAGTACTTC. This encodes CASSRRVEGGGETQYF.

The chain uses TRBV5-4 and TRBJ2-5; 7 nucleotides match TRBD2. Germline V lookup: CDR1 SGHNT, CDR2 YYREEE (reference sequence). The CDR3 loop spans 13 amino acids. V was clipped by 10 bases and J by 1 base; unmatched bases: 7. This CDR3 reads CAGRGTTQETQYF. In DNA, the CDR3 is TGTGCCGGACGAGGGACTACCCAAGAGACCCAGTACTTC.

V is TRBV18 and J is TRBJ1-2, with 7 bases lining up with TRBD1. The V gene's germline CDR1 is KGHSH and CDR2 LQKENI. The trim removed 4 bases at V and 2 bases at J, leaving 13 bases unmatched. The CDR3 has 17 residues. CDR3 protein: CASSRWTGREGNYGYTF. The CDR3 DNA reads as TGTGCCAGCTCACGCTGGACAGGCCGAGAAGGGAACTATGGCTACACCTTC.

V and J are TRBV28 and TRBJ2-7, with TRBD1 matching 10 bases. Trimming cost V 6 bases and J 6 bases; bases outside gene matches: 20. The CDR3 runs to 18 residues. Per germline, CDR1 MDHEN and CDR2 SYDVKM. CDR3 region: CASSPRDRGPGPPPEQYF. The CDR3 bases are TGTGCCAGCAGCCCCCGGGACAGGGGACCTGGACCCCCGCCCGAGCAGTACTTC.

A few counts support this clone. This rearrangement joins TRBV3-1 (or the pseudogene TRBV3-2) to TRBJ1-2; no definite D call. This CDR3 is built from 16 residues. Germline-derived CDR1 and CDR2 are LGHDT and YNNKEL (reference sequence). V was clipped by 6 bases and J by 4 bases, with 21 bases between them. CDR3 DNA sequence: TGTGCCAGCAGTCGGGTAGGAGCCCGTATCGGCTATGGCTACACCTTC. Residues: CASSRVGARIGYGYTF.

This clone appeared a single time. The chain carries TRBV6-1 and TRBJ2-5, with TRBD1 matching over 10 bases. Germline CDR1 reads MNHNS; CDR2 reads SASEGT. J was trimmed by 3 bases and V by 2 bases; bases with no gene match: 9. The CDR3 is 17 amino acids. The CDR3 DNA reads TGTGCCAGCAGTGAAATGAATCAGGGACAGGGGAAAGAGACCCAGTACTTC. Translated, it gives CASSEMNQGQGKETQYF.

The gene calls are TRBV15 and TRBJ1-6; 9 bases are shared with TRBD1. This CDR3 is built from 14 residues. CDR1 and CDR2 (germline): LNHNV, YYDKDF (reference sequence). Trimming cost V 4 bases and J 10 bases; bases outside gene matches: 5. CDR3 region: CATSMGQGGSPLHF. The CDR3, as DNA: TGTGCCACCAGCATGGGACAGGGCGGCTCACCCCTCCACTTT. Full variable domain (missing parts from reference TRBV15 and TRBJ1-6): DAMVIQNPRYQVTQFGKPVTLSCSQTLNHNVMYWYQQKSSQAPKLLFHYYDKDFNNEADTPDNFQSRRPNTSFCFLDIRSPGLGDTAMYLCATSMGQGGSPLHFGNGTRLTVT.

The V call is TRBV30, the J call TRBJ2-2; 9 bases are shared with TRBD1. This CDR3 is 14 amino acids long. V gave up 1 base and J gave up 6 bases; unmatched junction bases: 3. Per the germline V gene, CDR1 is GTSNPN and CDR2 is SVGIG (reference sequence). The CDR3: CAWSGDRVAGELFF. The CDR3 coding sequence is TGTGCCTGGAGTGGGGACAGGGTGGCCGGGGAGCTGTTTTTT.

The chain uses TRBV28 and TRBJ2-1; D uncertain. This CDR3 contains 11 residues. V was cut by 9 bases and J by 6 bases, with 9 bases left in between. The germline gives CDR1 MDHEN, CDR2 SYDVKM. This CDR3 is CASAGFNEQFF. In nucleotides, the CDR3 is TGTGCCAGTGCAGGCTTCAATGAGCAGTTCTTC. Using reference TRBV28 and TRBJ2-1 for the parts outside the CDR3, the full variable domain is DVKVTQSSRYLVKRTGEKVFLECVQDMDHENMFWYRQDPGLGLRLIYFSYDVKMKEKGDIPEGYSVSREKKERFSLILESASTNQTSMYLCASAGFNEQFFGPGTRLTVL.

CDR3 residues: CASSPISLATNEKLFF. The DNA for the CDR3 is TGTGCCAGCAGTCCTATTAGTCTTGCAACTAATGAAAAACTGTTTTTT. The rearrangement links TRBV28 to TRBJ1-4, with no clear D. The CDR3 consists of 16 residues. V was clipped by 5 bases and J by 0 bases, with 13 bases between them. Germline lookup yields CDR1 MDHEN and CDR2 SYDVKM.

The chain joins TRBV7-2 to TRBJ1-5; 8 bases fit TRBD1. Germline V gives CDR1 SGHTA, CDR2 FQGNSA. V was clipped by 3 bases and J by 5 bases; unmatched bases: 3. This CDR3 region has 14 residues. The DNA for the CDR3 is TGTGCCAGCAGCTTGACAGGGGTAGATCAGCCCCAGCATTTT. Translation gives CASSLTGVDQPQHF.

The chain carries TRBV5-6 and TRBJ2-7; a possible D gene is TRBD1 (5 bases). This CDR3 has 13 amino acids. Germline V lookup: CDR1 SGHDT, CDR2 YYEEEE. Trimming stripped 0 bases from V and 3 bases from J, with 7 bases between. DNA for the CDR3: TGTGCCAGCAGCTTGGCAGGGATCTACGAGCAGTACTTC. Translating gives CASSLAGIYEQYF.

V is TRBV4-1 and J is TRBJ2-3; tentatively, D is TRBD2 (5 bases). The germline CDR1 and CDR2 sequences are MGHRA and YSYEKL. Between the trimmed V and J ends, which lost 1 base and 9 bases, there was a span of 17 bases. The CDR3 contains 15 residues. The CDR3 here is CASSQGGPPSGTQYF. In DNA, the CDR3 is TGCGCCAGCAGCCAAGGAGGGCCCCCCAGCGGAACGCAGTATTTT.

The V gene is TRBV28, the J gene TRBJ2-1; 10 bases fit TRBD1. V gave up 6 bases and J gave up 8 bases; unmatched junction bases: 10. Germline CDR1 and CDR2: MDHEN and SYDVKM. This CDR3 comprises 15 residues. The CDR3: CASRPWTGGIDEQFF. The CDR3, as DNA: TGTGCCAGCAGGCCTTGGACAGGGGGAATCGATGAGCAGTTCTTC. Looking up the rest from reference TRBV28 and TRBJ2-1 gives the full variable domain: DVKVTQSSRYLVKRTGEKVFLECVQDMDHENMFWYRQDPGLGLRLIYFSYDVKMKEKGDIPEGYSVSREKKERFSLILESASTNQTSMYLCASRPWTGGIDEQFFGPGTRLTVL.